Following are 15 T cell receptor beta chains from one sample sequenced in a study of shared clonotypes between healthy human individuals. Assay: immunoSEQ multiplex PCR; the TCRdb copy retains only in-frame clones and omits some. The sample shows around 1.6 million clones, around 98% of them seen only once. Sequenced: naive CD4+ T cells sorted from blood. The subset is: CD45RA+ positively selected. These receptor sequences come from a man under 40 in good health.

This chain links TRBV30 with TRBJ1-1; possibly TRBD1 for D (6 bases). The length of the CDR3 is 14 residues. Germline assignment: CDR1 GTSNPN and CDR2 SVGIG (reference sequence). Trimming shortened V by 0 bases and J by 7 bases, and 15 bases separated the two germline ends. CDR3 sequence (DNA): TGTGCCTGGAGTGTCCCATGGGGGGCCCTTGAAGCTTTCTTT. The encoded protein is CAWSVPWGALEAFF.

The rearrangement links TRBV14 to TRBJ1-4; 8 nucleotides align to TRBD1. The CDR3 covers 13 residues. Looked up from germline, CDR1 is SGHDN and CDR2 is FVKESK. The V segment lost 6 bases and the J segment 7 bases; nucleotides outside the gene matches: 4. CDR3 nucleotide sequence: TGTGCCAGCAGACGGACAGGGTCTGAAAAACTGTTTTTT. It yields the protein CASRRTGSEKLFF.

This rearrangement joins TRBV29-1 to TRBJ1-5; 7 bases line up with TRBD1. The germline CDR1 and CDR2 sequences are SQVTM and ANQGSEA. This CDR3 has 13 amino acids. V lost 6 bases, J lost 6 bases, and 8 bases stayed unmatched. The CDR3 here is CSVGEGAVQPQHF. CDR3 DNA sequence: TGCAGCGTGGGGGAGGGGGCGGTTCAGCCCCAGCATTTT.

The chain couples TRBV5-1 to TRBJ2-6; 8 bases are a match to TRBD2. Looked up from germline, CDR1 is SGHRS and CDR2 is YFSETQ. J was trimmed by 3 bases and V by 3 bases; bases with no gene match: 17. This CDR3 comprises 20 residues. In nucleotides, the CDR3 is TGCGCCAGCAGCTATCCGGCGGGAGGCACCAAGGGTCTTGGGGCCAACGTCCTGACTTTC. It translates to CASSYPAGGTKGLGANVLTF.

About this clone: The same CDR3 can be traced to other DNA sequences in this sample. This CDR3 is CASSYSSEQYF. In nucleotides, the CDR3 is TGTGCCAGCAGTTACTCTAGCGAGCAGTACTTC. V usage is TRBV6-5 and J usage is TRBJ2-7; D not resolved. The germline CDR1 and CDR2 sequences are MNHEY and SVGAGI. The CDR3 loop spans 11 amino acids. V gave up 0 bases and J gave up 6 bases, with 3 bases separating them.

The rearrangement joins TRBV27 to TRBJ2-2; D possibly corresponds to TRBD1 (5 bases). This CDR3 spans 15 amino acids. Germline values: CDR1 MNHEY, CDR2 SMNVEV (reference sequence). The ends were cut back, 8 bases at V and 2 bases at J, with 15 bases in the middle. Written as DNA, the CDR3 is TGTGCCAGCCACCGTCGTCAGGGAAACACCGGGGAGCTGTTTTTT. It encodes CASHRRQGNTGELFF.

The chain joins TRBV9 to TRBJ2-7; D is possibly TRBD1 or TRBD2 (5 bases each). Germline values: CDR1 SGDLS, CDR2 YYNGEE. The germline V and J ends were trimmed by 0 bases and 0 bases, with 7 bases remaining between them. There are 14 residues in the CDR3. In DNA, the CDR3 is TGTGCCAGCAGCGTAGACGGGACCTCCTACGAGCAGTACTTC. As protein: CASSVDGTSYEQYF.

This chain links TRBV6-1 with TRBJ1-4; 8 bases match TRBD1. Germline-derived CDR1 and CDR2 are MNHNS and SASEGT. The CDR3 covers 15 residues. The J segment lost 7 bases and the V segment lost 3 bases, leaving 7 bases of the junction unmatched. The CDR3 sequence: CASSEAGGEGEKLFF. CDR3 DNA: TGTGCCAGCAGTGAGGCAGGGGGCGAGGGTGAAAAACTGTTTTTT.

Points on this clone: Additional DNA sequences in this sample encode the identical CDR3. V is TRBV28 and J is TRBJ2-7; D unresolved. The germline V and J ends were trimmed by 5 bases and 3 bases, with 5 bases remaining between them. The CDR3 totals 11 residues. Germline V gene sequence: CDR1 MDHEN, CDR2 SYDVKM. The CDR3 sequence: CASSESYEQYF. DNA for the CDR3: TGTGCCAGCAGTGAGAGCTACGAGCAGTACTTC.

The chain uses TRBV18 and TRBJ2-2; tentatively, D is TRBD1 (5 bases). The CDR3 sequence is 14 residues long. Trimming shortened V by 3 bases and J by 6 bases, and 11 bases separated the two germline ends. Per germline, CDR1 KGHSH and CDR2 LQKENI. This chain's CDR3 is CASSPQGIAGELFF. The DNA of the CDR3 is TGTGCCAGCTCACCCCAGGGTATCGCCGGGGAGCTGTTTTTT. Full variable domain (missing parts from reference TRBV18 and TRBJ2-2): NAGVMQNPRHLVRRRGQEARLRCSPMKGHSHVYWYRQLPEEGLKFMVYLQKENIIDESGMPKERFSAEFPKEGPSILRIQQVVRGDSAAYFCASSPQGIAGELFFGEGSRLTVL.

About this clone: This sample also contains other DNA sequences that code for the same CDR3. This chain joins TRBV25-1 and TRBJ2-7; TRBD1 aligns across 9 bases. The CDR3 length is 14 residues. Germline loops: CDR1 MGHDK, CDR2 SYGVNS. V was clipped by 4 bases and J by 1 base; unmatched bases: 2. CDR3 nucleotide sequence: TGTGCCAGCAGTGTGGGACAGGGTTCCTACGAGCAGTACTTC. Its protein product is CASSVGQGSYEQYF.

The gene calls are TRBV5-5 and TRBJ2-1; D unresolved. This CDR3 spans 13 amino acids. V gave up 0 bases and J gave up 9 bases, with 10 bases separating them. CDR1 is SGHKS and CDR2 is YYEKEE in the germline V gene (reference sequence). Here the CDR3 DNA reads TGTGCCAGCAGCTTGGCCGGAATTGCTGAGCAGTTCTTC. Translation: CASSLAGIAEQFF.

The V gene is TRBV5-4, the J gene TRBJ1-1; 12 nucleotides match TRBD1. The ends lost 3 bases at V and 6 bases at J; junction bases unmatched: 9. The CDR3 runs to 16 residues. CDR1 and CDR2 from the germline V gene are SGHNT and YYREEE (reference sequence). CDR3 in amino acids: CASSSRWDRGHAEAFF. In DNA form, the CDR3 reads TGTGCCAGCAGCTCTCGATGGGACAGGGGGCATGCTGAAGCTTTCTTT.

This chain links TRBV13 with TRBJ2-4, with TRBD1 matching over 9 bases. Trimming removed 5 bases from V and 6 bases from J; junction bases left unmatched: 2. The CDR3 runs 13 residues. The germline CDR1 and CDR2 sequences are PRHDT and FYEKMQ (reference sequence). The CDR3 protein is CASSPDRGNIQYF. CDR3 sequence (DNA): TGTGCCAGCAGCCCGGACAGGGGAAACATTCAGTACTTC. The full variable domain, with the rest looked up from reference TRBV13 and TRBJ2-4, is AAGVIQSPRHLIKEKRETATLKCYPIPRHDTVYWYQQGPGQDPQFLISFYEKMQSDKGSIPDRFSAQQFSDYHSELNMSSLELGDSALYFCASSPDRGNIQYFGAGTRLSVL.

This clone was seen more than once but under ten times. One end of the junction fails to match germline, which may point to a read error. The chain couples TRBV5-1 to TRBJ2-7; no definite D call. The CDR3 is 13 residues long. Germline CDR1 and CDR2: SGHRS and YFSETQ. The CDR3 DNA reads as TGCGCCAGCAGTCCGTGGATTCAACGCGAGAAGTACTTC. It yields the protein CASSPWIQREKYF.